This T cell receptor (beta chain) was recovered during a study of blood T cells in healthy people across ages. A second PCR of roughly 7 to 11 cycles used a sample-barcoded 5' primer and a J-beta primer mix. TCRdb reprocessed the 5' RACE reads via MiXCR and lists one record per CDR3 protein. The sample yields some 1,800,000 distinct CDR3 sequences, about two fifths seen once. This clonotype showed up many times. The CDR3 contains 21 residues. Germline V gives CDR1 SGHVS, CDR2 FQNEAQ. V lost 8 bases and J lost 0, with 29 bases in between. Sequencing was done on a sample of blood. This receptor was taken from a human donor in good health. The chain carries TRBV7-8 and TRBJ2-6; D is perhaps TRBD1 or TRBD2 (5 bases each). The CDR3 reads CASLHRRGRDPSTSGANVLTF. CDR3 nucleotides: TGTGCCAGCCTCCACCGCCGGGGCAGGGACCCATCAACCTCTGGGGCCAACGTCCTGACTTTC.